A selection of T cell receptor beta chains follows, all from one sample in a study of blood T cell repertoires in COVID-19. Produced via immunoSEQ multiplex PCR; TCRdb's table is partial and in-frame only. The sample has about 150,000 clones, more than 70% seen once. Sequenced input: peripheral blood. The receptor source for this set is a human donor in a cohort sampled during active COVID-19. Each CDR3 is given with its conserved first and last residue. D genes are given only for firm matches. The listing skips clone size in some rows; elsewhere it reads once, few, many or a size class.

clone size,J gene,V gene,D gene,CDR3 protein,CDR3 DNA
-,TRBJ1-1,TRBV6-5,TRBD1,CASRGQGGWTEAFF,TGTGCCAGCAGGGGACAGGGAGGGTGGACTGAAGCTTTCTTT
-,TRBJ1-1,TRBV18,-,CASSPRSQGSTEAFF,TGTGCCAGCTCACCACGAAGTCAGGGCTCCACTGAAGCTTTCTTT
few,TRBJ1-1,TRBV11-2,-,CASSLGHGVTEAFF,TGTGCCAGCAGCTTGGGACATGGAGTCACTGAAGCTTTCTTT
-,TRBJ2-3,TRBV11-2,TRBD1,CASSLEQGVSDTQYF,TGTGCCAGCAGCTTAGAACAGGGGGTCTCAGATACGCAGTATTTT
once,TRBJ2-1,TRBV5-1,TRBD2,CASSGAGGEGNEQFF,TGCGCCAGCAGCGGGGCTGGAGGGGAGGGAAATGAGCAGTTCTTC
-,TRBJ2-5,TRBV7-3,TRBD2,CASSWDGRAETQYF,TGTGCCAGCAGCTGGGACGGGAGGGCAGAGACCCAGTACTTC
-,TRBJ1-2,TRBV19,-,CASSLTAQTNYGYTF,TGTGCCAGTAGCCTGACAGCACAGACAAACTATGGCTACACCTTC
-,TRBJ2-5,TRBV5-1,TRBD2,CASSVSGTSGQETQYF,TGCGCCAGCAGCGTTTCCGGGACTAGCGGACAAGAGACCCAGTACTTC
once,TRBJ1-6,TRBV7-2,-,CASSRTGTQNSPLHF,TGTGCCAGCAGCCGTACAGGGACGCAAAATTCACCCCTCCACTTT
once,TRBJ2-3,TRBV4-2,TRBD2,CASSQDPGLAGGADTQYF,TGTGCCAGCAGCCAAGATCCCGGACTAGCGGGAGGGGCAGATACGCAGTATTTT
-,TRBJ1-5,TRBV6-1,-,CASSEWGRESQPQHF,TGTGCCAGCAGTGAATGGGGCAGGGAAAGTCAGCCCCAGCATTTT
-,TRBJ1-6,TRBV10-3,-,CAIRETGPNSPLHF,TGTGCCATCAGAGAAACAGGGCCTAATTCACCCCTCCACTTT
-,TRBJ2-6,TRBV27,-,CASSSMGGVYSGANVLTF,TGTGCCAGCAGCTCCATGGGGGGAGTCTATTCTGGGGCCAACGTCCTGACTTTC
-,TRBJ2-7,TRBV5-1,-,CASSLVAGLGYEQYF,TGCGCCAGCAGCTTGGTAGCAGGGCTGGGCTACGAGCAGTACTTC
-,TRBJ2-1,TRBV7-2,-,CASSLAGGIAATYNEQFF,TGTGCCAGCAGCTTAGCGGGTGGGATAGCGGCCACCTACAATGAGCAGTTCTTC
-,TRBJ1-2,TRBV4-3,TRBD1,CASSQGDSPEMGYTF,TGCGCCAGCAGCCAAGGGGACAGCCCGGAAATGGGCTACACCTTC
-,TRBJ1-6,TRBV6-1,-,CASSESTGSDSPLHF,TGTGCCAGCAGTGAATCAACAGGGTCCGATTCACCCCTCCACTTT